These 18 T cell receptor beta chains were sequenced from one sample in a study of T cells in Graves' hyperthyroidism and ophthalmopathy. RNA transcripts yielded amplified TCR beta CDR3 regions. The TCR CDR3 first-round RT-PCR relied on the HTBI primer set. Using its own MiXCR run on the multiplex PCR reads, TCRdb lists one record per CDR3 protein. Here the sample spans about 480,000 distinct CDR3 sequences, about 20% being singletons. Sequenced sample: blood. These receptors all stem from a woman between 70 and 85 years old with Graves' ophthalmopathy.

This sequence joins TRBV27 and TRBJ1-1, with D possibly being TRBD1 (5 bases). Trimming removed 7 bases from V and 4 bases from J, with 16 bases in between. CDR1 is MNHEY, CDR2 SMNVEV, per germline (reference sequence). The CDR3 is 14 residues long. This chain's CDR3 is CASKRGGGTTEAFF. CDR3 nucleotide sequence: TGTGCCAGCAAGAGGGGCGGGGGGACCACTGAAGCTTTCTTT.

This clonotype was detected only a few times. This may stem from a read error, because a much larger clone lies one nucleotide away. This chain joins TRBV6-5 and TRBJ2-1, with 7 nucleotides matching TRBD2. CDR1 and CDR2 from the germline V gene are MNHEY and SVGAGI. This CDR3 is 14 amino acids long. CDR3 sequence: CAGSYGGWSNEQFF. For the CDR3, the DNA is TGTGCCGGCAGTTACGGGGGGTGGAGTAATGAGCAGTTCTTC.

V is TRBV15 and J is TRBJ2-5; D is uncertain. Trimming stripped 5 bases from V and 2 bases from J, with 15 bases between. The CDR3 is 15 amino acids. Germline V gene lookup returns CDR1 LNHNV and CDR2 YYDKDF (reference sequence). CDR3 nucleotides: TGTGCCACCAGCGCCCGAGTAATAAAACAAGAGACCCAGTACTTC. It specifies CATSARVIKQETQYF.

This clonotype was found many times. This chain links TRBV28 with TRBJ2-1, with 9 bases matching TRBD2. Germline V gene lookup returns CDR1 MDHEN and CDR2 SYDVKM. Losses at the gene ends were 2 bases for V and 5 bases for J; bases not matched to a gene: 4. The CDR3 spans 15 residues. CDR3 residues: CASSLSGGPNNEQFF. The DNA for the CDR3 is TGTGCCAGCAGTTTAAGCGGGGGGCCTAACAATGAGCAGTTCTTC.

This clonotype occurred a few times. This rearrangement joins TRBV4-3 to TRBJ1-2; D perhaps matches TRBD1 (6 bases). The CDR3 runs 15 residues. Trimming removed 0 bases from V and 6 bases from J, with 14 bases in between. Germline-derived CDR1 and CDR2 are LGHNA and YSLEER. CDR3 residues: CASSQDWTASHGYTF. Written as DNA, the CDR3 is TGCGCCAGCAGCCAAGATTGGACAGCGTCTCATGGCTACACCTTC.

This clonotype has at least ten counts. The chain couples TRBV12-3 or TRBV12-4 to TRBJ2-5; 11 bases align to TRBD2. The CDR3 extends over 15 amino acids. The V gene end was trimmed by 6 bases and the J gene end by 4 bases; junction bases not matched to a gene: 7. CDR3 nucleotide sequence: TGTGCCAGCAGGCCTACTAGCGGGAGATCAGAGACCCAGTACTTC. It codes for CASRPTSGRSETQYF.

This clonotype was counted a few times. V gene TRBV30 combines with J gene TRBJ1-2; possibly TRBD1 for D (5 bases). This CDR3 has 12 residues. V gave up 0 bases and J gave up 7 bases, with 9 bases separating them. The V gene's germline CDR1 is GTSNPN and CDR2 SVGIG (reference sequence). CDR3 sequence reads: CAWSVGATGYTF. For the CDR3, the DNA is TGTGCCTGGAGTGTAGGGGCGACTGGCTACACCTTC.

V gene TRBV30 combines with J gene TRBJ1-3, with D possibly matching TRBD1 (6 bases). The CDR3 runs 13 residues. Trimming stripped 8 bases from V and 3 bases from J, with 14 bases between. The germline V gene encodes CDR1 GTSNPN and CDR2 SVGIG (reference sequence). The CDR3 region is CAGTPNFGNTIYF. For the CDR3, the DNA is TGTGCCGGGACACCAAACTTTGGAAACACCATATATTTT. Filled out from reference TRBV30 and TRBJ1-3, the complete variable domain reads SQTIHQWPATLVQPVGSPLSLECTVEGTSNPNLYWYRQAAGRGLQLLFYSVGIGQISSEVPQNLSASRPQDRQFILSSKKLLLSDSGFYLCAGTPNFGNTIYFGEGSWLTVV.

This chain uses TRBV29-1 with TRBJ1-1; possible D gene TRBD1, 5 bases. The CDR3 spans 13 residues. The germline CDR1 and CDR2 sequences are SQVTM and ANQGSEA. V lost 4 bases and J lost 1, with 10 bases in between. The CDR3 is CSVVGGQNTEAFF. In nucleotides, the CDR3 is TGCAGCGTTGTGGGCGGACAGAACACTGAAGCTTTCTTT. The full variable domain, with the rest looked up from reference TRBV29-1 and TRBJ1-1, is SAVISQKPSRDICQRGTSLTIQCQVDSQVTMMFWYRQQPGQSLTLIATANQGSEATYESGFVIDKFPISRPNLTFSTLTVSNMSPEDSSIYLCSVVGGQNTEAFFGQGTRLTVV.

This clonotype has just a few counts. The V call is TRBV5-1, the J call TRBJ1-2; D unresolved. The CDR3 spans 15 residues. Germline V gives CDR1 SGHRS, CDR2 YFSETQ. V was trimmed by 0 bases and J by 4 bases, leaving 13 bases between them. The CDR3 nucleotides are TGCGCCAGCAGCTTGGGACCCTGGAAAAGCTATGGCTACACCTTC. It is translated as CASSLGPWKSYGYTF.

The V call is TRBV27, the J call TRBJ1-1; tentative D call: TRBD1 (6 bases). Trimming took off 0 bases at V and 5 bases at J, with 13 bases between the two ends. CDR3 length equals 15 residues. Germline V gives CDR1 MNHEY, CDR2 SMNVEV (reference sequence). CDR3 sequence (DNA): TGTGCCAGCAGTTTATCGCGAGGGGGGGGGACTGAAGCTTTCTTT. Amino acid sequence: CASSLSRGGGTEAFF.

In its sample, this clonotype was seen a few times. The chain is built from TRBV6-1 and TRBJ1-2; tentative D call: TRBD1 (6 bases). Trimming took 6 bases from V and 4 from J, leaving 15 bases between them. Germline V gene lookup returns CDR1 MNHNS and CDR2 SASEGT. CDR3 length equals 14 residues. CDR3 residues: CASSHLGQIYGYTF. The CDR3 bases are TGTGCCAGCAGCCACCTGGGACAAATCTATGGCTACACCTTC.

The rearrangement links TRBV7-2 to TRBJ2-7; D gene ambiguous. The CDR3 extends over 14 amino acids. The germline V and J ends were trimmed by 5 bases and 6 bases, with 17 bases remaining between them. The germline gives CDR1 SGHTA, CDR2 FQGNSA. The CDR3 nucleotides read TGTGCCAGCAGCACCTTGCTAAAGCACGGCGAGCAGTACTTC. Translated, it gives CASSTLLKHGEQYF.

About this clonotype: A junction boundary mismatches the germline segment, possibly from a read error. This chain uses TRBV28 with TRBJ1-1, with D unresolved. The CDR3 runs to 13 residues. Germline CDR1 is MDHEN and CDR2 is SYDVKM. CDR3 coding DNA: TGTGCCGGCAGTTTGCGGGGATCCACTGAAGCTTTCTTT. This gives the protein CAGSLRGSTEAFF.

Only a few counts were recorded for this clonotype. J is TRBJ2-7 and V is TRBV27; 7 positions match TRBD1. V lost 2 bases, J lost 0 bases, and 1 base stayed unmatched. Germline CDR1 and CDR2: MNHEY and SMNVEV (reference sequence). The CDR3 contains 14 residues. The CDR3 bases are TGTGCCAGCAGTTTACACAGGGGCTCCTACGAGCAGTACTTC. This encodes CASSLHRGSYEQYF.

A few counts support this clonotype. The chain combines TRBV7-9 with TRBJ2-5; 8 nucleotides align to TRBD1. V shed 1 base, J shed 9 bases, and the junction held 13 bases outside the gene matches. The V gene's germline CDR1 is SEHNR and CDR2 FQNEAQ (reference sequence). The CDR3 has 16 residues. Here the CDR3 DNA reads TGTGCCAGCAGCTTAGTCCGGACAGGGACAGCAATACCCCAGTACTTC. Encoded protein: CASSLVRTGTAIPQYF.

This clonotype has at least ten counts. This chain uses TRBV28 with TRBJ2-2; D remains unclear. V was pared by 7 bases and J by 4 bases, with 19 bases between. Germline values: CDR1 MDHEN, CDR2 SYDVKM. The CDR3 covers 16 residues. DNA of the CDR3: TGTGCCAGCATGACCGTGCCCCCGACGGGCACCGGGGAGCTGTTTTTT. Translating it yields CASMTVPPTGTGELFF.

This clonotype has a count of ten or more. V usage is TRBV12-5 and J usage is TRBJ1-5, with D unresolved. CDR1 and CDR2 from the germline V gene are LGHNT and FRNRAP. This CDR3 region has 14 residues. V dropped 5 bases and J dropped 7 bases, with 15 bases sitting between them. The DNA for the CDR3 is TGTGCTAGTGGTAAAGAGACGGACTTACAGCCCCAGCATTTT. It codes for CASGKETDLQPQHF.